This T cell receptor beta chain was captured in a study of blood T cell repertoires in COVID-19. Turning to the study itself: PBMCs, B-cell-depleted T cells, or T cells provided the cDNA or gDNA that made up the material.

In the source study's methods: By means of reference gene primer amplification, nucleated cell counts were estimated. Here immunoSEQ multiplex PCR was the method, and the copy in TCRdb shows in-frame clones only, minus some. V, J and clone size are taken as reported in that table, and D and trimming were inferred from the DNA itself. The sample lists approximately 450,000 clones, around 88% seen once, with around 4.5% in the top ten. The CDR3 runs 14 residues. The V gene's germline CDR1 is SGHRS and CDR2 YFSETQ. The V and J ends lost 4 bases and 2 bases respectively, with 11 bases between them. The chain carries TRBV5-1 and TRBJ2-3, with D possibly being TRBD2 (6 bases). This receptor was identified in a woman aged 25 to 39 with acute or convalescent COVID-19. The sequenced material came from peripheral blood. CDR3 protein: CASSGGMTTDTQYF. The CDR3 nucleotides are TGCGCCAGCAGCGGAGGGATGACCACAGATACGCAGTATTTT.